These 25 T cell receptor beta chains came from one sample sequenced in a study of T cell responses to AZD1222 COVID-19 vaccine. The table came from immunoSEQ multiplex PCR; TCRdb's copy has only in-frame clones and leaves some out. The sample gives roughly 140,000 clones, roughly nine tenths of which show up once; 9.3% is in the top ten. Sample: peripheral blood, taken 28 days after the second AZD1222 dose. All receptors come from an adult who received the AZD1222 COVID-19 vaccine.

The rearrangement joins TRBV6-5 to TRBJ1-2; D is perhaps TRBD1 (6 bases). CDR1 is MNHEY and CDR2 is SVGAGI in the germline V gene. CDR3 size: 14 residues. V lost 8 bases to trimming and J lost 6 bases, with 19 bases between them. The CDR3 DNA reads TGTGCCAGCTCGCTCGGGCAGGGGAAGGATGGCTACACCTTC. It encodes CASSLGQGKDGYTF.

The CDR3 spells CASSPLSGRNTGELFF. DNA for the CDR3: TGTGCCAGCAGCCCTCTTAGCGGGAGGAACACCGGGGAGCTGTTTTTT. The rearrangement joins TRBV9 to TRBJ2-2, with 9 bases fitting TRBD2. CDR1 is SGDLS and CDR2 is YYNGEE in the germline V gene. This CDR3 comprises 16 residues. V lost 4 bases, J lost 1 base, and 5 bases stayed unmatched. Filled out from reference TRBV9 and TRBJ2-2, the complete variable domain reads DSGVTQTPKHLITATGQRVTLRCSPRSGDLSVYWYQQSLDQGLQFLIQYYNGEERAKGNILERFSAQQFPDLHSELNLSSLELGDSALYFCASSPLSGRNTGELFFGEGSRLTVL.

The V call is TRBV3-1 (or the pseudogene TRBV3-2), the J call TRBJ2-5, with D tentatively TRBD2 (5 bases). Germline CDR1 is LGHDT and CDR2 is YNNKEL (reference sequence). V was pared by 0 bases and J by 6 bases, with 20 bases between. The CDR3 has 17 amino acids. The CDR3 here is CASSQDGVSDGGKTQYF. The CDR3 DNA reads TGTGCCAGCAGCCAAGATGGTGTTAGCGACGGTGGGAAGACCCAGTACTTC.

This clone was detected once. The V and J genes are TRBV4-1 and TRBJ1-1; weak D call: TRBD1 (5 bases). This CDR3 comprises 13 residues. Germline V gene lookup returns CDR1 MGHRA and CDR2 YSYEKL. Trimming left V 1 base short and J 4 bases short, with 7 bases between. This CDR3 is CASSQVGGTEAFF. The CDR3 coding sequence is TGCGCCAGCAGCCAAGTTGGGGGCACTGAAGCTTTCTTT.

This rearrangement joins TRBV7-9 to TRBJ1-1; TRBD1 aligns across 8 bases. The CDR3 runs 15 residues. J was trimmed by 3 bases and V by 5 bases; bases with no gene match: 8. CDR1 and CDR2 (germline): SEHNR, FQNEAQ (reference sequence). The CDR3, as DNA: TGTGCCAGCAGCAAGCGGACAGGGTCGGACACTGAAGCTTTCTTT. It specifies CASSKRTGSDTEAFF.

The V and J genes are TRBV7-2 and TRBJ1-1; weak D call: TRBD1 (6 bases). The germline V gene has CDR1 SGHTA and CDR2 FQGNSA. The germline V and J ends were trimmed by 4 bases and 1 base, with 16 bases remaining between them. This CDR3 is built from 16 residues. CDR3: CASSSQGEGTNTEAFF. CDR3 DNA sequence: TGTGCCAGCAGCTCACAGGGAGAGGGGACGAACACTGAAGCTTTCTTT. The variable domain in full, with the rest retrieved from reference TRBV7-2 and TRBJ1-1, is GAGVSQSPSNKVTEKGKDVELRCDPISGHTALYWYRQSLGQGLEFLIYFQGNSAPDKSGLPSDRFSAERTGGSVSTLTIQRTQQEDSAVYLCASSSQGEGTNTEAFFGQGTRLTVV.

The chain employs TRBV6-6 and TRBJ2-2, with D possibly matching TRBD1 (6 bases). Per germline, CDR1 MNHNY and CDR2 SVGAGI (reference sequence). The V end was cut by 11 bases, the J end by 2 bases, with 18 bases between. The CDR3 is 15 residues long. The CDR3 is CACEPGHLNTGELFF. As DNA, the CDR3 is TGTGCCTGTGAACCGGGACACCTCAACACCGGGGAGCTGTTTTTT.

The table lists this clone with a count of one. The chain combines TRBV7-2 with TRBJ2-7; 9 bases align to TRBD2. The CDR3 totals 15 residues. The trim removed 1 base at V and 0 bases at J, leaving 1 base unmatched. From germline, CDR1 is SGHTA and CDR2 FQGNSA. The CDR3 region is CASSLGGRASYEQYF. As DNA, the CDR3 is TGTGCCAGCAGCTTAGGCGGGAGGGCCTCCTACGAGCAGTACTTC.

The chain has TRBV12-3 or TRBV12-4 and TRBJ1-2; no reliable D call. Trimming took off 4 bases at V and 6 bases at J, with 12 bases between the two ends. The CDR3 sequence is 13 residues long. The CDR3 spells CASSSGLGDGYTF. The CDR3 nucleotides are TGTGCCAGCAGTTCGGGGTTAGGCGATGGCTACACCTTC.

This clone was seen more than once but under ten times. The chain recombines TRBV9 with TRBJ1-2; TRBD1 matches at 7 bases. Germline CDR1 is SGDLS and CDR2 is YYNGEE. V shed 0 bases and J 7 bases; nucleotides not matched to a gene: 9. The CDR3 has 15 residues. CDR3 sequence reads: CASSVALDRPVGYTF. The DNA for the CDR3 is TGTGCCAGCAGCGTAGCCCTGGACAGGCCGGTTGGCTACACCTTC.

The chain links TRBV7-9 to TRBJ1-1, with 10 bases matching TRBD1. J lost 1 base, V lost 6 bases, and 17 bases had no gene match. CDR3 size: 19 residues. Germline values: CDR1 SEHNR, CDR2 FQNEAQ (reference sequence). The CDR3 DNA is TGTGCCAGCAGTTTAACCGGGACAGGGGCCCCTAGTAGGAACACTGAAGCTTTCTTT. This codes for CASSLTGTGAPSRNTEAFF.

The chain employs TRBV5-5 and TRBJ1-4; D not certain. The V end was cut by 0 bases, the J end by 0 bases, with 9 bases between. Germline loops: CDR1 SGHKS, CDR2 YYEKEE (reference sequence). The CDR3 loop spans 16 amino acids. The CDR3 protein is CASSLVGSSTNEKLFF. CDR3 sequence (DNA): TGTGCCAGCAGCTTGGTGGGCTCTTCAACTAATGAAAAACTGTTTTTT.

The chain uses TRBV5-1 and TRBJ2-7; 11 bases agree with TRBD1. Per germline, CDR1 SGHRS and CDR2 YFSETQ. The CDR3 runs to 15 residues. CDR3 sequence: CASSLGTGGSSEQYV. The DNA of the CDR3 is TGCGCCAGCAGCTTGGGGACAGGGGGCTCCTCCGAGCAGTACGTC.

The chain joins TRBV5-4 to TRBJ1-1; the D is unclear. The CDR3 is 15 residues long. The germline CDR1 and CDR2 sequences are SGHNT and YYREEE (reference sequence). V lost 0 bases to trimming and J lost 1 base, with 10 bases between them. CDR3 DNA sequence: TGTGCCAGCAGCTTGGACGGGTACTGGAACACTGAAGCTTTCTTT. Translating gives CASSLDGYWNTEAFF.

The chain employs TRBV18 and TRBJ1-1; D ambiguous. The CDR3 is 13 amino acids. The V gene lost 0 bases and the J gene lost 8 bases, with 10 bases spanning the gap. Looked up from germline, CDR1 is KGHSH and CDR2 is LQKENI. CDR3 nucleotides: TGTGCCAGCTCACCACCGGGGAAAGTCGAAGCTTTCTTT. This encodes CASSPPGKVEAFF.

This clone was detected only once. The rearrangement links TRBV4-1 to TRBJ1-5, with D perhaps TRBD1 (5 bases). V was pared by 4 bases and J by 6 bases, with 16 bases between. Looked up from germline, CDR1 is MGHRA and CDR2 is YSYEKL. The CDR3 extends over 15 amino acids. The CDR3: CASSPRAGLGQPQHF. As DNA, the CDR3 is TGCGCCAGCAGCCCCAGGGCAGGATTGGGTCAGCCCCAGCATTTT.

As DNA, the CDR3 is TGTGCCAGCAGCTGGGACAGTAGCTCCTACAATGAGCAGTTCTTC. Encoded protein: CASSWDSSSYNEQFF. The J gene is TRBJ2-1, the V gene TRBV7-2; TRBD1 matches 7 bases. From germline, CDR1 is SGHTA and CDR2 FQGNSA. The CDR3 consists of 15 residues. The V gene end was trimmed by 4 bases and the J gene end by 0 bases; junction bases not matched to a gene: 3.

The chain links TRBV25-1 to TRBJ2-7, with D uncertain. V shed 6 bases and J shed 0 bases, with 12 bases lying between them. The CDR3 has 14 amino acids. CDR1 and CDR2 (germline): MGHDK, SYGVNS. This CDR3 reads CASRRGSSSYEQYF. The CDR3 DNA reads TGTGCCAGCAGGCGTGGTTCTAGCTCCTACGAGCAGTACTTC.

V is TRBV10-3 and J is TRBJ1-1; TRBD1 might be the D (5 bases). The CDR3 sequence is 13 residues long. CDR1 and CDR2 from the germline V gene are ENHRY and SYGVKD. V lost 2 bases and J lost 1, with 5 bases in between. CDR3 nucleotide sequence: TGTGCCATCAGTGAGAGGGGGAACACTGAAGCTTTCTTT. It yields the protein CAISERGNTEAFF.

This clone has a single count. The chain employs TRBV7-8 and TRBJ1-2, with D possibly matching TRBD1 (5 bases). V was trimmed by 4 bases and J by 5 bases, leaving 11 bases between them. Germline assignment: CDR1 SGHVS and CDR2 FQNEAQ. This CDR3 comprises 13 residues. CDR3 in amino acids: CASSSRQLYGYTF. CDR3 coding DNA: TGTGCCAGCAGCTCGAGACAGTTGTATGGCTACACCTTC.

The gene calls are TRBV11-2 and TRBJ1-3; no definite D call. The germline CDR1 and CDR2 sequences are SGHAT and FQNNGV. The CDR3 contains 15 residues. V shed 7 bases and J shed 0 bases, with 13 bases lying between them. In DNA, the CDR3 is TGTGCCAGCAACCTGACACCTAACTCTGGAAACACCATATATTTT. Protein product: CASNLTPNSGNTIYF.

The rearrangement links TRBV27 to TRBJ2-3; D may be TRBD2 (5 bases). Germline assignment: CDR1 MNHEY and CDR2 SMNVEV (reference sequence). This CDR3 region has 16 residues. V was pared by 2 bases and J by 4 bases, with 16 bases between. In nucleotides, the CDR3 is TGTGCCAGCAGTTTAGACCGGGATAGGAGTGCAGATACGCAGTATTTT. Amino acid sequence: CASSLDRDRSADTQYF.

This clone showed up many times. The chain combines TRBV19 with TRBJ2-6; D is unresolved. V shed 1 base and J shed 0 bases, with 4 bases lying between them. The germline gives CDR1 LNHDA, CDR2 SQIVND (reference sequence). The CDR3 runs to 15 residues. The CDR3 DNA is TGTGCCAGTAGTATAGGTCTCTCTGGGGCCAACGTCCTGACTTTC. Translated, it gives CASSIGLSGANVLTF.

The rearrangement joins TRBV4-3 to TRBJ1-2; D perhaps matches TRBD1 (5 bases). The CDR3 has 17 residues. CDR1 is LGHNA, CDR2 YSLEER, per germline. Trimming removed 0 bases from V and 0 bases from J, with 14 bases in between. The CDR3 loop is CASSQDRGTKANYGYTF. CDR3 DNA sequence: TGCGCCAGCAGCCAAGATCGGGGGACTAAAGCTAACTATGGCTACACCTTC.

The rearrangement joins TRBV7-2 to TRBJ1-4; D is uncertain. CDR1 and CDR2 (germline): SGHTA, FQGNSA. V was shortened by 3 bases and J by 5 bases, with 7 bases between the two germline ends. The CDR3 is 13 residues long. CDR3 loop: CASSFLRNEKLFF. DNA of the CDR3: TGTGCCAGCAGCTTTCTGCGGAATGAAAAACTGTTTTTT.